This is a list of T cell receptor beta chains from one sample in a study of T cell responses to AZD1222 COVID-19 vaccine. Repertoires were generated with immunoSEQ multiplex PCR, while TCRdb's copy carries only in-frame clones and drops some. Among approximately 100,000 clones, more than 75% were seen once, and the ten largest hold 3.3%. The sequences come from peripheral blood, collected 28 days after the second dose of the MenACWY control vaccine. Source of these receptors: an adult who received the MenACWY meningococcal vaccine as a control. CDR3s include the opening cysteine and the closing phenylalanine or tryptophan. The order of the fields is D gene, clone size, J gene, V gene, CDR3 DNA, CDR3 protein. The D gene is left open where the match is weak. Expanded clones get a size class; other rows say once, few or many, or leave the size out.

NA NA TRBJ2-7 TRBV30 TGTGCCTGGACCCTCAGCGGTGAGCAGTACTTC CAWTLSGEQYF
NA NA TRBJ2-7 TRBV11-2 TGTGCCAGCAGCGCTGACACCCCCTACGAGCAGTACTTC CASSADTPYEQYF
NA NA TRBJ2-7 TRBV10-3 TGTGCCATCACCCCGAAAACAGGCGACTACGAGCAGTACTTC CAITPKTGDYEQYF
TRBD1 NA TRBJ2-7 TRBV3-1/TRBV3-2 TGTGCCAGCAGCCAAGACAGGACAGGGATCTACGAGCAGTACTTC CASSQDRTGIYEQYF
TRBD1 NA TRBJ1-1 TRBV9 TGTGCCAGCAGCGTAGCTTCTGACAGGGCTCTCGCGAACACTGAAGCTTTCTTT CASSVASDRALANTEAFF
NA NA TRBJ1-2 TRBV30 TGTGCCTGGAGGGCCCCGGTCCCAGGGAGCTATGGCTACACCTTC CAWRAPVPGSYGYTF
TRBD1 NA TRBJ1-2 TRBV7-8 TGTGCCAGCAGCGCGGGGACAGGGGGTAGCTATGGCTACACCTTC CASSAGTGGSYGYTF
TRBD2 NA TRBJ2-3 TRBV7-2 TGTGCCAGCAGCCCGGGACTAGCGGGGCTCACAGATACGCAGTATTTT CASSPGLAGLTDTQYF
NA NA TRBJ2-2 TRBV4-3 TGCGCCAGCAGCCAAGGAGGGAGTTCGGCCGGGGAGCTGTTTTTT CASSQGGSSAGELFF
NA NA TRBJ2-3 TRBV2 TGTGCCAGCAGTGAAGTGGGGTATAGCACAGATACGCAGTATTTT CASSEVGYSTDTQYF
NA NA TRBJ2-7 TRBV2 TGTGCCAGCAGTACCCACAGGGAGGGCGAGCAGTACTTC CASSTHREGEQYF
NA NA TRBJ1-2 TRBV5-4 TGTGCCAGCAGCTTGAGTGGGACCGACTATGGCTACACCTTC CASSLSGTDYGYTF
TRBD1 NA TRBJ2-7 TRBV27 TGTGCCAGCAGGGACAGGGTCCTCTCCTACGAGCAGTACTTC CASRDRVLSYEQYF
TRBD1 NA TRBJ1-4 TRBV28 TGTGCCAGCACCACAGGGGGTATGGATGAAAAACTGTTTTTT CASTTGGMDEKLFF
TRBD1 NA TRBJ1-2 TRBV3-1/TRBV3-2 TGTGCCAGCAGCCACGTTGGCGGACAGGGGTCCTCTAACTATGGCTACACCTTC CASSHVGGQGSSNYGYTF
NA NA TRBJ1-2 TRBV5-4 TGTGCCAGCAGAGAATCCCAGGGATTCGACTATGGCTACACCTTC CASRESQGFDYGYTF
NA few TRBJ2-1 TRBV11-2 TGTGCCAGCAGCTTAACCCACCACAATGAGCAGTTCTTC CASSLTHHNEQFF
TRBD2 NA TRBJ2-5 TRBV7-2 TGTGCCAGCGGACTAGCGGGGGGGCCGGGAGAGACCCAGTACTTC CASGLAGGPGETQYF
NA NA TRBJ2-7 TRBV4-1 TGCGCCAGCAGCCAAGGTGAGGACAGAGTCTACGAGCAGTACTTC CASSQGEDRVYEQYF
NA NA TRBJ1-1 TRBV19 TGTGCCAGTACCGAGCCAGGGAGTTTCCCTGAAGCTTTCTTT CASTEPGSFPEAFF
TRBD1 NA TRBJ1-2 TRBV5-1 TGCGCCAGCAGCTTGGAGATAGGGGGCTTCAATGGCTACACCTTC CASSLEIGGFNGYTF
TRBD2 NA TRBJ2-3 TRBV4-3 TGCGCCAGCAGCCAAGATTCGCAGCGGGGGAGTCAGGATACGCAGTATTTT CASSQDSQRGSQDTQYF
NA NA TRBJ1-1 TRBV24-1 TGTGCCACCAAAAGGGGAGGTTCGAACACTGAAGCTTTCTTT CATKRGGSNTEAFF
TRBD1 NA TRBJ2-1 TRBV5-1 TGCGCCAGCAGACCGACAGGGGCTGGCTACAATGAGCAGTTCTTC CASRPTGAGYNEQFF
TRBD1 NA TRBJ2-6 TRBV3-1/TRBV3-2 TGTGCCAGCAGCCACCAGACAGGGCTTACTGGGGCCAACGTCCTGACTTTC CASSHQTGLTGANVLTF
NA NA TRBJ1-6 TRBV10-2 TGCGCCAGCATGACGGACGGCTATAATTCACCCCTCCACTTT CASMTDGYNSPLHF
NA NA TRBJ1-1 TRBV6-2/TRBV6-3 TGTGCCAGCAGTGGCGGAAGTCACACTGAAGCTTTCTTT CASSGGSHTEAFF
NA NA TRBJ1-1 TRBV20-1 TGCAGTGCTAGGACAGACACTGAAGCTTTCTTT CSARTDTEAFF
NA NA TRBJ1-4 TRBV18 TGTGCCAGCTCACCACCCTCAGGGGATGAAAAACTGTTTTTT CASSPPSGDEKLFF